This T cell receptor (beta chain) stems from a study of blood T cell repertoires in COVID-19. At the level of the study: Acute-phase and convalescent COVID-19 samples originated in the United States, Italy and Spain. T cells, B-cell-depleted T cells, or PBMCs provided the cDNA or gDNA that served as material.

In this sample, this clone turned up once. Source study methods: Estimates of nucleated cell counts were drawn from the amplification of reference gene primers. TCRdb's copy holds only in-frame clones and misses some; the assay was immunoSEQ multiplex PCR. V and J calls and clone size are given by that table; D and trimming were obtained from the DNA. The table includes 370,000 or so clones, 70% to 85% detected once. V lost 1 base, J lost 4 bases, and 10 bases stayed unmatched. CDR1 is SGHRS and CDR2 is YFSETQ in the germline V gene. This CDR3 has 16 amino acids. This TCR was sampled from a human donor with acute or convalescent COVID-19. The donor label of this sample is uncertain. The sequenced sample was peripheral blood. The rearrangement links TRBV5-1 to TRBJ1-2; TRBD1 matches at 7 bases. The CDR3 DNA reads TGCGCCAGCAGCTTGCGGGCCGGAAGGACAGGCTATGGCTACACCTTC. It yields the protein CASSLRAGRTGYGYTF.